A selection of T cell receptor beta chains follows, all from one sample in a study of PD-1 blockade in classical Hodgkin lymphoma. The assay was immunoSEQ multiplex PCR, and TCRdb's table has in-frame clones only and misses some. The sample records approximately 100,000 clones, roughly 91% being singletons. The starting material was peripheral blood mononuclear cells (PBMCs), obtained before the second cycle of nivolumab. The receptors stem from a human donor with classical Hodgkin lymphoma. CDR3s leave out the opening cysteine and the closing phenylalanine or tryptophan.

TRBV6-4	TRBJ1-2	ASSVGDNYGYT
TRBV14	TRBJ2-5	ASSQRQTYQETQY
TRBV5-8	TRBJ1-4	ASSLAGGTNEKLF
TRBV6-5	TRBJ2-2	ASSYSGLGDTGELF
TRBV7-6	TRBJ2-4	ASSRTDGEWGIQY
TRBV4-2	TRBJ2-5	ASSQEGVASGGQTQY
TRBV5-1	TRBJ1-1	ASSPITLLGRTEAF
TRBV10-3	TRBJ2-3	AINPSGAGDTQY
TRBV28	TRBJ2-7	ASRFQGAYEQY
TRBV11-3	TRBJ2-1	ASSSDRGPWAEQF
TRBV9	TRBJ1-1	ASSVGHSLPEAF
TRBV19	TRBJ1-2	ASSISGPRSYT
TRBV19	TRBJ1-5	ASSIRAGENQPQH
TRBV30	TRBJ1-1	AWSDGQGPEAF
TRBV28	TRBJ2-7	ASSPLYEQY
TRBV4-2	TRBJ2-3	ASSRENDPDTQY
TRBV6-1	TRBJ1-1	ASRWSTEAF
TRBV10-1	TRBJ1-1	ASSEGGEAF
TRBV5-1	TRBJ1-6	ASSLVAENSPLH
TRBV6-1	TRBJ1-4	ASSEQAGAAGLF
TRBV10-3	TRBJ1-5	AISAGQPNQPQH
TRBV6-1	TRBJ2-3	ASSEDPATDTQY
TRBV4-1	TRBJ1-2	ASSQETARDYGYT
TRBV28	TRBJ1-5	ASKGPYSNQPQH
TRBV5-1	TRBJ2-3	ASSSGVTDTQY
TRBV5-8	TRBJ2-3	ASSLLGQGTDTQY
TRBV28	TRBJ2-7	ASSSLGTGATYEQY
TRBV5-1	TRBJ2-7	ASSLGQDHSYEQY
TRBV14	TRBJ2-7	ASSLTGDTYEQY
TRBV19	TRBJ1-3	ASSPDRGDSGNTIY
TRBV5-6	TRBJ2-7	ASSLGQGNYEQY
TRBV19	TRBJ2-1	ASSIGGQGTYNEQF
TRBV4-2	TRBJ2-7	ASSQESSGGVTYEQY
TRBV29-1	TRBJ1-2	MDDGYT
TRBV6-1	TRBJ2-2	ASDGGTNTGELF
TRBV12-5	TRBJ1-5	ASGPVAKGQGIDISNQPQH
TRBV6-1	TRBJ1-5	ASSELERTGEH
TRBV6-5	TRBJ1-6	ASSYASGKYSPLH
TRBV19	TRBJ1-2	ASDSGAADYGYT
TRBV19	TRBJ2-1	ASSIDPGTLSYNEQF
TRBV9	TRBJ1-3	ASSPGAGVAFGNTIY
TRBV7-2	TRBJ2-5	ASSSTGGAETQY
TRBV28	TRBJ1-1	ASSRDQNTEAF
TRBV29-1	TRBJ2-5	SVAGRAVETQY
TRBV9	TRBJ2-3	ASSVVGMPDTQY
TRBV7-2	TRBJ1-5	ASSWDRNGQPQH
TRBV6-4	TRBJ2-5	ASSDELGGTQY
TRBV6-5	TRBJ1-4	ASSPGQDYRQKLF
TRBV30	TRBJ1-2	AWSAFPGQGTDGYT
TRBV7-3	TRBJ2-5	ASSLNGLAGETQY
TRBV9	TRBJ2-1	ASSQMGLAGPEQF
TRBV4-2	TRBJ1-2	ASSQDGDSYGYT
TRBV7-9	TRBJ1-6	ASRRRSSYNSPLH